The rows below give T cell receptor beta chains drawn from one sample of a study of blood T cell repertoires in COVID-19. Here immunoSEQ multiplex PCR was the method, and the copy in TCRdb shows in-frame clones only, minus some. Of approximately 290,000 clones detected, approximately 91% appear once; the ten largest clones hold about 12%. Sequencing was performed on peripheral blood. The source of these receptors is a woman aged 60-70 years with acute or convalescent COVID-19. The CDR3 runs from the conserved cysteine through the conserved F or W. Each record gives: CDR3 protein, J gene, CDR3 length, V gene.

CASSYATNEKLFF | TRBJ1-4 | 13 | TRBV2
CASRGQGRETQYF | TRBJ2-5 | 13 | TRBV5-8
CASSISGSRGYTF | TRBJ1-2 | 13 | TRBV19
CASSYLAGNYEQYF | TRBJ2-7 | 14 | TRBV6-5
CASSLSGSGSPLHF | TRBJ1-6 | 14 | TRBV5-1
CAISDDRWRNTEAFF | TRBJ1-1 | 15 | TRBV10-3
CASSFGHGGSPLHF | TRBJ1-6 | 14 | TRBV7-9
CSVDRGTNEKLFF | TRBJ1-4 | 13 | TRBV29-1
CSVDRSEKLFF | TRBJ1-4 | 11 | TRBV29-1
CASSPVDRTNYGYTF | TRBJ1-2 | 15 | TRBV18
CASSLGRLGNQDSPLHF | TRBJ1-6 | 17 | TRBV7-3